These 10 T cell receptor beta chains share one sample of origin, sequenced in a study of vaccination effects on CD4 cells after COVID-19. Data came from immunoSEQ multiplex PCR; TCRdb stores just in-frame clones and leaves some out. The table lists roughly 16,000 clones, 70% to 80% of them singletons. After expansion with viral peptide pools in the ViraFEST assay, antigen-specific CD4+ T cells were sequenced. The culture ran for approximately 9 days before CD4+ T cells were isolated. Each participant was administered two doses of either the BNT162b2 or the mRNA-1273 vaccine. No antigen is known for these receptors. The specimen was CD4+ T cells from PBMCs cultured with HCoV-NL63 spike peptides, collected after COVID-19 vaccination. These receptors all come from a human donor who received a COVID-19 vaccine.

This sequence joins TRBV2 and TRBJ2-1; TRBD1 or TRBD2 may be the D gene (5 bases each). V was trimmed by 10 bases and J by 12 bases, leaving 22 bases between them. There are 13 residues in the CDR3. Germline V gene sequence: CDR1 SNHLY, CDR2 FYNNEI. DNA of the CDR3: TGTGCCACCGACGAGTTAGGGACGGGTAGGCAGTTCTTC. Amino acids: CATDELGTGRQFF.

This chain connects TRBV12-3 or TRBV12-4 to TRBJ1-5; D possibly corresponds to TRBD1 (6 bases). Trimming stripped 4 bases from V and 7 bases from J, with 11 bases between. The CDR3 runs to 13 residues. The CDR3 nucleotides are TGTGCCAGCAGTTACAGGGATGGGCAGCCCCAGCATTTT. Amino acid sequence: CASSYRDGQPQHF.

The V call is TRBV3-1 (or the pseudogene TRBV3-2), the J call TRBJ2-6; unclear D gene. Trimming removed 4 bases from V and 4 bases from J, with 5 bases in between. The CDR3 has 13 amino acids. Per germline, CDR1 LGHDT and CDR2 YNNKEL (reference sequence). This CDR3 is CASSLRGANVLTF. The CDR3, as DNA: TGTGCCAGCAGCCTTCGGGGGGCCAACGTCCTGACTTTC.

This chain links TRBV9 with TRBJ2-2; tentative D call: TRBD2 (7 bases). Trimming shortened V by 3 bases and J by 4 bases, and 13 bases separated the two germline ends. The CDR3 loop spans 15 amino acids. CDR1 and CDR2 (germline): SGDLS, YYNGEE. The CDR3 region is CASSEGGALTGELFF. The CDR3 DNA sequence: TGTGCCAGCAGCGAGGGGGGGGCCCTCACCGGGGAGCTGTTTTTT.

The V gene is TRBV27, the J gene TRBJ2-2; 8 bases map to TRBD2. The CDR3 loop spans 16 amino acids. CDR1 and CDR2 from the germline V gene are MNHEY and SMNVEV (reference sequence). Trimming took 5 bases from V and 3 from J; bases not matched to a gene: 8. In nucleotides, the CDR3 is TGTGCCAGCAGTAATCCCACGGGGGGGCACACCGGGGAGCTGTTTTTT. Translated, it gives CASSNPTGGHTGELFF.

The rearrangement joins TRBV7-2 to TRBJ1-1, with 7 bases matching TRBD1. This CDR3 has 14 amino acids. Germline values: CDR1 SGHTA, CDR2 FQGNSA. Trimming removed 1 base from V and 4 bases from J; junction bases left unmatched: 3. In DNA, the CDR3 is TGTGCCAGCAGCTTAGTCCAGGGGGGCACTGAAGCTTTCTTT. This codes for CASSLVQGGTEAFF.

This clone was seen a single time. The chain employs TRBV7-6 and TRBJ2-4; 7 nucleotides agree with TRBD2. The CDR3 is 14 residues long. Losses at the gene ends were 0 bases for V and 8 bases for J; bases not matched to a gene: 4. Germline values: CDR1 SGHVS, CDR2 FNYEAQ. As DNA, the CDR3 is TGTGCCAGCAGCTTAGCCCCGGCGGGGGACATTCAGTACTTC. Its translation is CASSLAPAGDIQYF.

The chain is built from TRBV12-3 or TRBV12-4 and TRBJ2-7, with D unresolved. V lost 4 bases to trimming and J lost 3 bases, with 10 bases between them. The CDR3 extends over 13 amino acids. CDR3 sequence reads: CASSSPGHYEQYF. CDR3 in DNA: TGTGCCAGCAGTTCCCCCGGGCACTACGAGCAGTACTTC.

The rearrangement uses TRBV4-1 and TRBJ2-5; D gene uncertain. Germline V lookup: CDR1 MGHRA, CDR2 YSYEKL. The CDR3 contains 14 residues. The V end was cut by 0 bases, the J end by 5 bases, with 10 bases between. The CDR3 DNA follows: TGCGCCAGCAGCCAAGAAGAGCGTGAGGAGACCCAGTACTTC. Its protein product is CASSQEEREETQYF.

The CDR3 DNA sequence: TGTGCCAGCAGCCAAGGGGTCAACAATCAGCCCCAGCATTTT. Translated: CASSQGVNNQPQHF. The J gene is TRBJ1-5, the V gene TRBV3-1 (or the pseudogene TRBV3-2); unclear D gene. V gave up 1 base and J gave up 3 bases, with 7 bases separating them. This CDR3 comprises 14 residues. In germline, CDR1 is LGHDT, CDR2 YNNKEL (reference sequence).